A selection of T cell receptor beta chains follows, all from one sample in a study of T cells in Graves' hyperthyroidism and ophthalmopathy. One entry per CDR3 protein results from TCRdb running MiXCR on the multiplex PCR reads. The sample holds approximately 370,000 distinct CDR3 sequences, about 15% seen once. The specimen sequenced was blood. All receptors come from a woman between 25 and 40 years old with Graves' hyperthyroidism that later progressed to Graves' ophthalmopathy. The CDR3 runs from the conserved cysteine through the conserved F or W. Fields, in order: V gene, D gene, J gene, clone size, CDR3 DNA, CDR3 protein. A D gene is named only where the DNA matches it firmly. Some rows have no size entry. The others give once, few or many, or a class for an expanded clone.

V gene: TRBV6-1; D gene: NA; J gene: TRBJ2-3; clone size: NA; CDR3 DNA: TGTGCCAGCAGTCACCATGTTGGCCTGGGAGATACGCAGTATTTT; CDR3 protein: CASSHHVGLGDTQYF
V gene: TRBV18; D gene: NA; J gene: TRBJ2-1; clone size: NA; CDR3 DNA: TGTGCCAGCTCACCACCGGGGGGTACAGTCTCCTACAATGAGCAGTTCTTC; CDR3 protein: CASSPPGGTVSYNEQFF
V gene: TRBV6-1; D gene: TRBD1; J gene: TRBJ1-1; clone size: many; CDR3 DNA: TGTGCCAGCAGCGCAGTCCCGGGACAGGGGTCTGAAGCTTTCTTT; CDR3 protein: CASSAVPGQGSEAFF
V gene: TRBV10-3; D gene: NA; J gene: TRBJ2-2; clone size: many; CDR3 DNA: TGTGCCATCAGTGACTCCCCCATAGCGAACACCGGGGAGCTGTTTTTT; CDR3 protein: CAISDSPIANTGELFF
V gene: TRBV20-1; D gene: TRBD2; J gene: TRBJ2-1; clone size: many; CDR3 DNA: TGCAGTGCTAGGGGACTAGCGGGAGGGGGCACCTACAATGAGCAGTTCTTC; CDR3 protein: CSARGLAGGGTYNEQFF
V gene: TRBV7-2; D gene: TRBD1; J gene: TRBJ2-7; clone size: many; CDR3 DNA: TGTGCCAGCAGCCGGGACAGGAACTCCTACGAGCAGTACTTC; CDR3 protein: CASSRDRNSYEQYF
V gene: TRBV29-1; D gene: NA; J gene: TRBJ1-1; clone size: NA; CDR3 DNA: TGCAGCGTTGAAGGTTCCCCGAACACTGAAGCTTTCTTT; CDR3 protein: CSVEGSPNTEAFF
V gene: TRBV19; D gene: TRBD1; J gene: TRBJ2-7; clone size: many; CDR3 DNA: TGTGCCAGTAGTATCCTACCGGGACAGGGGTCGGACGAGCAGTACTTC; CDR3 protein: CASSILPGQGSDEQYF
V gene: TRBV5-6; D gene: NA; J gene: TRBJ2-1; clone size: many; CDR3 DNA: TGTGCCAGCAGCTTGGGCCCTTCTAATGAGCAGTTCTTC; CDR3 protein: CASSLGPSNEQFF
V gene: TRBV27; D gene: TRBD1; J gene: TRBJ2-7; clone size: many; CDR3 DNA: TGTGCCAGTTCCCCGGACAGGAGATACTACGAGCAGTACTTC; CDR3 protein: CASSPDRRYYEQYF
V gene: TRBV27; D gene: NA; J gene: TRBJ2-7; clone size: many; CDR3 DNA: TGTGCCAGCAGTTTATCGGCAAGCTCCTACGAGCAGTACTTC; CDR3 protein: CASSLSASSYEQYF
V gene: TRBV7-2; D gene: TRBD2; J gene: TRBJ2-5; clone size: many; CDR3 DNA: TGTGCCAGCAGCTTAGATTTCACTAGCGGGGGAGTAGAGACCCAGTACTTC; CDR3 protein: CASSLDFTSGGVETQYF
V gene: TRBV5-1; D gene: NA; J gene: TRBJ2-2; clone size: NA; CDR3 DNA: TGCGCCAGCAGGCCCATGGGGGGTAGCACCGGGGAGCTGTTTTTT; CDR3 protein: CASRPMGGSTGELFF
V gene: TRBV11-1; D gene: NA; J gene: TRBJ2-1; clone size: NA; CDR3 DNA: TGTGCCAGCAGCTCCACAGCGGGGACAAGCTCCTACAATGAGCAGTTCTTC; CDR3 protein: CASSSTAGTSSYNEQFF
V gene: TRBV2; D gene: TRBD2; J gene: TRBJ2-1; clone size: many; CDR3 DNA: TGTGCCAGCTCGAATTCCGGGACTAGCGGGGGTAATGAGCAGTTCTTC; CDR3 protein: CASSNSGTSGGNEQFF
V gene: TRBV4-2; D gene: NA; J gene: TRBJ1-5; clone size: NA; CDR3 DNA: TGTGCCAGCAGCCAAGATGGGCAAACTAATCAGCCCCAGCATTTT; CDR3 protein: CASSQDGQTNQPQHF
V gene: TRBV6-1; D gene: NA; J gene: TRBJ1-1; clone size: many; CDR3 DNA: TGTGCCAGCAGTGAATCGGGGGGCTTGGCTGAAGCTTTCTTT; CDR3 protein: CASSESGGLAEAFF
V gene: TRBV5-1; D gene: NA; J gene: TRBJ2-2; clone size: NA; CDR3 DNA: TGCGCCAGCAGCCTCCTACGACAGGGAGCGGGCGGGGAGCTGTTTTTT; CDR3 protein: CASSLLRQGAGGELFF
V gene: TRBV9; D gene: NA; J gene: TRBJ2-7; clone size: many; CDR3 DNA: TGTGCCAGCAGCGTAGGCGGGCGGGGTGGGGAGCAGTACTTC; CDR3 protein: CASSVGGRGGEQYF
V gene: TRBV7-9; D gene: NA; J gene: TRBJ2-2; clone size: NA; CDR3 DNA: TGTGCCAGCAGCTTAGAGACGGGATCAAACACCGGGGAGCTGTTTTTT; CDR3 protein: CASSLETGSNTGELFF
V gene: TRBV2; D gene: NA; J gene: TRBJ1-2; clone size: NA; CDR3 DNA: TGTGCCAGCAGTTTTACAGGGAAGGTCACCTTC; CDR3 protein: CASSFTGKVTF
V gene: TRBV29-1; D gene: TRBD2; J gene: TRBJ2-3; clone size: NA; CDR3 DNA: TGCAGCGTTGGAAGCGGGAGGGTACTAGATACGCAGTATTTT; CDR3 protein: CSVGSGRVLDTQYF
V gene: TRBV6-1; D gene: TRBD1; J gene: TRBJ2-5; clone size: NA; CDR3 DNA: TGTGCCAGCAGTGAAGGACAGGGGAGGTTGTGGGAGACCCAGTACTTC; CDR3 protein: CASSEGQGRLWETQYF
V gene: TRBV29-1; D gene: NA; J gene: TRBJ1-1; clone size: NA; CDR3 DNA: TGCAGCGTTGAACCAGGGGATTGGGACACTGAAGCTTTCTTT; CDR3 protein: CSVEPGDWDTEAFF
V gene: TRBV11-2; D gene: NA; J gene: TRBJ2-1; clone size: many; CDR3 DNA: TGTGCCAGCAGCCGAGGGGGACTAAATGAGCAGTTCTTC; CDR3 protein: CASSRGGLNEQFF
V gene: TRBV28; D gene: TRBD1; J gene: TRBJ2-6; clone size: NA; CDR3 DNA: TGTGCCAGCAGTTTGCCCCAGAGAGACAGGGGGCGGCGCGCCTCTGGGGCCAACGTCCTGACTTTC; CDR3 protein: CASSLPQRDRGRRASGANVLTF
V gene: TRBV20-1; D gene: TRBD1; J gene: TRBJ2-7; clone size: NA; CDR3 DNA: TGCAGTGCTAGAGATGACAGGGCCTACGAGCAGTACTTC; CDR3 protein: CSARDDRAYEQYF
V gene: TRBV13; D gene: NA; J gene: TRBJ2-7; clone size: many; CDR3 DNA: TGTGCCAGCAGCTTAGGTGAGGGATCATCCTACGAGCAGTACTTC; CDR3 protein: CASSLGEGSSYEQYF
V gene: TRBV6-2/TRBV6-3; D gene: NA; J gene: TRBJ1-5; clone size: many; CDR3 DNA: TGTGCCAGCAGTGGGTGGTTTAGCAATCAGCCCCAGCATTTT; CDR3 protein: CASSGWFSNQPQHF
V gene: TRBV27; D gene: NA; J gene: TRBJ2-7; clone size: NA; CDR3 DNA: TGTGCCAGCAGAGTCCAGGTTCCCTCCTACGAGCAGTACTTC; CDR3 protein: CASRVQVPSYEQYF
V gene: TRBV29-1; D gene: NA; J gene: TRBJ2-4; clone size: many; CDR3 DNA: TGCAGCGTTGAAGATCTTCAGGGGTTGAACATTCAGTACTTC; CDR3 protein: CSVEDLQGLNIQYF
V gene: TRBV5-8; D gene: NA; J gene: TRBJ1-5; clone size: many; CDR3 DNA: TGTGCCAGCAGCTTGGAAATAAAACAGCCCCAGCATTTT; CDR3 protein: CASSLEIKQPQHF
V gene: TRBV28; D gene: TRBD1; J gene: TRBJ2-7; clone size: many; CDR3 DNA: TGTGCCAGCACCAGGGGGACCCGGGCTAGGGACGAGCAGTACTTC; CDR3 protein: CASTRGTRARDEQYF
V gene: TRBV29-1; D gene: NA; J gene: TRBJ1-1; clone size: many; CDR3 DNA: TGCAGTCTGGCCCCACCGTGGGACACTGAAGCTTTCTTT; CDR3 protein: CSLAPPWDTEAFF
V gene: TRBV28; D gene: NA; J gene: TRBJ1-5; clone size: many; CDR3 DNA: TGTGCCAGCAGTTCGGGACAAGGAATGAATCAGCCCCAGCATTTT; CDR3 protein: CASSSGQGMNQPQHF
V gene: TRBV15; D gene: NA; J gene: TRBJ2-1; clone size: few; CDR3 DNA: TGTGCCACCAGCAGAGATCTGATCGATGAGCAGTTCTTC; CDR3 protein: CATSRDLIDEQFF
V gene: TRBV27; D gene: NA; J gene: TRBJ2-2; clone size: few; CDR3 DNA: TGTGCCAGCGGATACCTACGAGGCGGGGAGCTGTTTTTT; CDR3 protein: CASGYLRGGELFF
V gene: TRBV10-3; D gene: TRBD1; J gene: TRBJ2-2; clone size: many; CDR3 DNA: TGTGCCATCAGTGAGACCTGGACAGGGGCCGGGGAGCTGTTTTTT; CDR3 protein: CAISETWTGAGELFF
V gene: TRBV6-5; D gene: TRBD1; J gene: TRBJ1-5; clone size: NA; CDR3 DNA: TGTGCCAGCAGTACCGACAGGGCCTATCAGCCCCAGCATTTT; CDR3 protein: CASSTDRAYQPQHF
V gene: TRBV6-2/TRBV6-3; D gene: NA; J gene: TRBJ1-6; clone size: few; CDR3 DNA: TGTGCCAGCGACTCCTGGACAGCAAATTCACCCCTCCACTTT; CDR3 protein: CASDSWTANSPLHF
V gene: TRBV6-1; D gene: NA; J gene: TRBJ1-2; clone size: NA; CDR3 DNA: TGTGCCAGCAGTCAAGCACCAGCCTACTATGGCTACACCTTC; CDR3 protein: CASSQAPAYYGYTF
V gene: TRBV2; D gene: NA; J gene: TRBJ1-6; clone size: many; CDR3 DNA: TGTGCCAGCAGTGGTTTAAGGGGCTCAGATTCACCCCTCCACTTT; CDR3 protein: CASSGLRGSDSPLHF
V gene: TRBV29-1; D gene: NA; J gene: TRBJ1-3; clone size: few; CDR3 DNA: TGCAGCGCCGTCGGGGGGGACGGAAGCACCATATATTTT; CDR3 protein: CSAVGGDGSTIYF
V gene: TRBV13; D gene: TRBD2; J gene: TRBJ2-3; clone size: few; CDR3 DNA: TGTGCCAGCAGCTTGGGATCTAGCGGGGGTCAAACAGATACGCAGTATTTT; CDR3 protein: CASSLGSSGGQTDTQYF
V gene: TRBV6-2/TRBV6-3; D gene: TRBD2; J gene: TRBJ2-2; clone size: NA; CDR3 DNA: TGTGCCAGCAGTTACCCCAGCGGGAGGGACACCGGGGAGCTGTTTTTT; CDR3 protein: CASSYPSGRDTGELFF
V gene: TRBV6-2/TRBV6-3; D gene: TRBD1; J gene: TRBJ2-2; clone size: NA; CDR3 DNA: TGTGCCAGCAAGGTCGGGACAGGGGGCGATACCGGGGAGCTGTTTTTT; CDR3 protein: CASKVGTGGDTGELFF
V gene: TRBV10-1; D gene: TRBD1; J gene: TRBJ1-1; clone size: NA; CDR3 DNA: TGCGCCACCAGACAGGGAGTGAACACTGAAGCTTTCTTT; CDR3 protein: CATRQGVNTEAFF
V gene: TRBV3-1; D gene: NA; J gene: TRBJ2-7; clone size: many; CDR3 DNA: TGTGCCAGCAGCCAAGTATCGGGACAAGGATACGAGCAGTACTTC; CDR3 protein: CASSQVSGQGYEQYF
V gene: TRBV6-1; D gene: NA; J gene: TRBJ1-1; clone size: many; CDR3 DNA: TGTGCCAGCAAGTCTGAACTTCACACTGAAGCTTTCTTT; CDR3 protein: CASKSELHTEAFF
V gene: TRBV5-5; D gene: NA; J gene: TRBJ1-5; clone size: few; CDR3 DNA: TGTGCCAGCAGCTTGCAGGGTTCCCGCCAGCCCCAGCATTTT; CDR3 protein: CASSLQGSRQPQHF